This passage covers 5 T cell receptor beta chains from one sample sequenced in a study of blood T cell repertoires in COVID-19. Clones were read by immunoSEQ multiplex PCR, and TCRdb kept only the in-frame ones, dropping some. The sample comprises about 62,000 clones, around 86% of which are singletons, and roughly 1.4% rests with the top ten. The sample comprised peripheral blood. These receptors were taken from a woman older than 75 with acute or convalescent COVID-19.

CDR3 DNA: TGTGCCAGCAGCCAGGACAGCTCATATGGCTACACCTTC. Amino acid sequence: CASSQDSSYGYTF. The chain employs TRBV7-9 and TRBJ1-2, with D possibly matching TRBD1 (6 bases). Germline assignment: CDR1 SEHNR and CDR2 FQNEAQ (reference sequence). The CDR3 runs to 13 residues. With 5 bases removed from V and 5 bases from J, the gap between germline ends came to 12 bases.

The rearrangement joins TRBV10-3 to TRBJ1-4; no definite D call. Germline V gene sequence: CDR1 ENHRY, CDR2 SYGVKD. The CDR3 covers 16 residues. V was trimmed by 0 bases and J by 6 bases, leaving 14 bases between them. The CDR3 reads CAISESATGLDEKLFF. The CDR3 nucleotides read TGTGCCATCAGTGAGTCAGCCACCGGGTTGGATGAAAAACTGTTTTTT.

This clone was recorded once. The chain employs TRBV4-2 and TRBJ2-7, with 8 bases matching TRBD2. The V and J ends lost 2 bases and 4 bases, in that order; junction bases with no gene match: 10. Germline CDR1 and CDR2: LGHNA and YNFKEQ. CDR3 length: 16 amino acids. The CDR3 coding sequence is TGTGCCAGCAGCCAAAGTGGCGCGGGAGGCCAGTACGAGCAGTACTTC. Protein product: CASSQSGAGGQYEQYF.

The chain couples TRBV5-1 to TRBJ2-5, with D perhaps matching TRBD2 (6 bases). The length of the CDR3 is 13 residues. Germline V lookup: CDR1 SGHRS, CDR2 YFSETQ. V lost 3 bases and J 1 base, leaving 7 bases between the germline ends. The CDR3 here is CASSSGVQETQYF. The CDR3, as DNA: TGCGCCAGCAGCTCGGGGGTCCAAGAGACCCAGTACTTC.

This clone has just one count. The chain couples TRBV30 to TRBJ2-7; 11 nucleotides match TRBD2. J gave up 3 bases and V 2 bases, and 6 bases lay outside the gene matches. Germline CDR1 reads GTSNPN; CDR2 reads SVGIG (reference sequence). The CDR3 has 15 residues. In DNA, the CDR3 is TGTGCCTGGAGTAAGGGGACTAGCGGAGTCTACGAGCAGTACTTC. The encoded protein is CAWSKGTSGVYEQYF.